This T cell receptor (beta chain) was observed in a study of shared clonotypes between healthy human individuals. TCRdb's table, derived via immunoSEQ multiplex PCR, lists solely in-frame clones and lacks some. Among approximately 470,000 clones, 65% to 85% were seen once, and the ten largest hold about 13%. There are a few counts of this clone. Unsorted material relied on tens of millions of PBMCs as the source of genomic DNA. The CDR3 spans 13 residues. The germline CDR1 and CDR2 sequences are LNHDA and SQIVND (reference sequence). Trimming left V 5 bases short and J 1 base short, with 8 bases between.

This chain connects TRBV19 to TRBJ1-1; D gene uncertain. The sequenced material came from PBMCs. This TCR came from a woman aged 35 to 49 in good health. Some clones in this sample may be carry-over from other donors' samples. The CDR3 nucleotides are TGTGCCAGTAGTTGGGCCTCGAACACTGAAGCTTTCTTT. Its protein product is CASSWASNTEAFF. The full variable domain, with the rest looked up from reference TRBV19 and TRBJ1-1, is DGGITQSPKYLFRKEGQNVTLSCEQNLNHDAMYWYRQDPGQGLRLIYYSQIVNDFQKGDIAEGYSVSREKKESFPLTVTSAQKNPTAFYLCASSWASNTEAFFGQGTRLTVV.